The clone carrying this T cell receptor beta chain was counted a few times. No antigen is known for it. Germline lookup yields CDR1 ENHRY and CDR2 SYGVKD. This CDR3 spans 13 amino acids. The V and J ends lost 6 bases and 0 bases respectively, with 8 bases between them. A library of TCRbeta sequences, prepared with unique molecular identifiers, was generated. TCRdb used MiXCR to reprocess the PCR reads, holding one entry per CDR3 protein. The sample includes 300,000 to 350,000 distinct CDR3 sequences, 15% to 20% seen only once; the top ten take about 41%. This entry belongs to a study of T-cell reconstitution after alpha-beta-depleted transplantation in children. General study results and limits: Approximately two months post-transplant, alpha-beta T cells reportedly originated from several hundred expanded graft clones. Newly produced T cells mostly provided counts and TCRbeta diversity after one year, as hyperexpanded clones declined.

The receptor comes from a male patient aged 2 to 10 who had a stem cell transplant for acute lymphoblastic leukemia, so the T cells may come from the graft donor. This chain joins TRBV10-3 and TRBJ1-1; D perhaps matches TRBD1 (6 bases). Sequences were derived from PBMCs, mostly from graft donor cells, sampled 360 days after TCRalphabeta/CD19-depleted stem cell transplant. The DNA for the CDR3 is TGTGCCATCAGAGGACAGCTGAACACTGAAGCTTTCTTT. It encodes CAIRGQLNTEAFF.